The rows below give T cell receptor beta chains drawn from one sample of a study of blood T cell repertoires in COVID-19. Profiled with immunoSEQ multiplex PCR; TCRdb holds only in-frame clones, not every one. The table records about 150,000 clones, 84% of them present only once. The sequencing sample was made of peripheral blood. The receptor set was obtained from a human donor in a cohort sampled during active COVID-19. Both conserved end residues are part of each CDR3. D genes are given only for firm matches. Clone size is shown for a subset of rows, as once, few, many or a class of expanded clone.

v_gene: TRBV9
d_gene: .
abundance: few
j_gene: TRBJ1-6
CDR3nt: TGTGCCAGCAGCGTAAGGGGAAGTAATTCACCCCTCCACTTT
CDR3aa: CASSVRGSNSPLHF

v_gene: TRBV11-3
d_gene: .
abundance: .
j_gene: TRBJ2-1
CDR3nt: TGTGCCAGCAGCTTAGACTTCTCCTCCTACAATGAGCAGTTCTTC
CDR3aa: CASSLDFSSYNEQFF

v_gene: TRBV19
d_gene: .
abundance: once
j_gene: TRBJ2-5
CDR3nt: TGTGCCAGTAGTATGATAGGACTGGGAAGTAGTGAGACCCAGTACTTC
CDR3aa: CASSMIGLGSSETQYF

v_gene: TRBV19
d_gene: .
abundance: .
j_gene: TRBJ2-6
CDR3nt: TGTGCCAGTAGTAAGGGGGTCGCTGGGGCCAACGTCCTGACTTTC
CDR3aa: CASSKGVAGANVLTF

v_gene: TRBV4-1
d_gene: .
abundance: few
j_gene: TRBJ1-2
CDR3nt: TGCGCCAGCAGCCAAGACGGGATCTATGGCTACACCTTC
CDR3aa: CASSQDGIYGYTF

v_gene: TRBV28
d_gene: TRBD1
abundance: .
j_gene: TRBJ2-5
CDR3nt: TGTGCCAGCACCGTAGGACAGGGGGAGGGGGAGACCCAGTACTTC
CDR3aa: CASTVGQGEGETQYF

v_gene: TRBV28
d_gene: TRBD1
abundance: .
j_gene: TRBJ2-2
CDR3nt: TGTGCCAGCAGCCCCGACAGGGGAAACACCGGGGAGCTGTTTTTT
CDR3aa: CASSPDRGNTGELFF

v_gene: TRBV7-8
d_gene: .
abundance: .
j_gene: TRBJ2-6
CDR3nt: TGTGCCAGCAGCTTAGGAAGAGGGCTTACCCTCTCTGGGGCCAACGTCCTGACTTTC
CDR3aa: CASSLGRGLTLSGANVLTF

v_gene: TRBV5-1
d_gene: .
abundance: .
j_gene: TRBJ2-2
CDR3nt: TGCGCCAGCAGCTTCTTTGAGAGGGAGCTGTTTTTT
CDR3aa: CASSFFERELFF

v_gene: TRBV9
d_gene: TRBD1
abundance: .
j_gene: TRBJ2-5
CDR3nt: TGTGCCAGCAGCGAGAGGGCAGGGGGCGTAGAGACCCAGTACTTC
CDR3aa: CASSERAGGVETQYF

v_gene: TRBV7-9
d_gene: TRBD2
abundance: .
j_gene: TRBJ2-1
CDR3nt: TGTGCCAGCGGGGCGGGAGGATTCAATGAGCAGTTCTTC
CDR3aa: CASGAGGFNEQFF

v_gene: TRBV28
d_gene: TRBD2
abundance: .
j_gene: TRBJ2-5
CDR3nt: TGTGCCAGCAGTTCGCGGACTAGCGGAATTAGAGCCCAAGAGACCCAGTACTTC
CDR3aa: CASSSRTSGIRAQETQYF

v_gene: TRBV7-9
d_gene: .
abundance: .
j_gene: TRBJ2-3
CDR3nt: TGTGCCAGCAGCCAGCTGACAGGCGATACGCAGTATTTT
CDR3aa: CASSQLTGDTQYF

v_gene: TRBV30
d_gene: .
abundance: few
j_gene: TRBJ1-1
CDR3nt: TGTGCCTGGAGTGCGACTGCGGGGAACACTGAAGCTTTCTTT
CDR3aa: CAWSATAGNTEAFF

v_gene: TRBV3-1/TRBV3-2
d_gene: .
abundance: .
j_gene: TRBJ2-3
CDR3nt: TGTGCCAGCAGCCAAGATGGAACCACAGATGAGCAGTATTTT
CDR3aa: CASSQDGTTDEQYF

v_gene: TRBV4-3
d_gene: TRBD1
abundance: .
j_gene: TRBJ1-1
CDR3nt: TGCGCCAGCAGCGAAGACAGGGATGTAAGGACTGAAGCTTTCTTT
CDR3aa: CASSEDRDVRTEAFF

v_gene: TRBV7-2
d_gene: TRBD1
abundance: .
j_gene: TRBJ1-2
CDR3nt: TGTGCCAGCAGCTCGGGACAGGGGGGCGGCTACACCTTC
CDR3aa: CASSSGQGGGYTF

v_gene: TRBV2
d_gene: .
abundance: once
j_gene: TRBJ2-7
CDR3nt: TGTGCCAGCAGTGGCGATTCCTACGAGCAGTACTTC
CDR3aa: CASSGDSYEQYF

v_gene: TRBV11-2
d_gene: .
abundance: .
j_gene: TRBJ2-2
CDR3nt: TGTGCCAGCAGCTTATCCATCACCGGGGAGCTGTTTTTT
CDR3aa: CASSLSITGELFF

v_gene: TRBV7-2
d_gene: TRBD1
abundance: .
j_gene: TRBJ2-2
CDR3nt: TGTGCCAGCAGCTTCGACAGGGGGAACACCGGGGAGCTGTTTTTT
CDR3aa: CASSFDRGNTGELFF

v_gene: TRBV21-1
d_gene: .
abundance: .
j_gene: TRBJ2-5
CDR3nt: TGTGCCAGCAAGGGAGCACAGGGTTCCCAAGAGACCCAGTACTTC
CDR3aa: CASKGAQGSQETQYF

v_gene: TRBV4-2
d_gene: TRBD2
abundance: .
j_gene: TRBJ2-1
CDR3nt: TGTGCCAGCAGCCAAGACGGGCTAGCGGGGGGCAAGCAGTTCTTC
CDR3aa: CASSQDGLAGGKQFF

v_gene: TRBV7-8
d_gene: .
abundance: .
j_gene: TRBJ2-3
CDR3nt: TGTGCCAGCAGCCTCGTATCAGATACGCAGTATTTT
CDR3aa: CASSLVSDTQYF

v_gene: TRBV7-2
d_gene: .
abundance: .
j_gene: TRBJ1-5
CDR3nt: TGTGCCAGCAGCGCTCGGAGGGGAGTCAATCAGCCCCAGCATTTT
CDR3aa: CASSARRGVNQPQHF

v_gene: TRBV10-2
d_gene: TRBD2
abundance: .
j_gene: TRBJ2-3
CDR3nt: TGCGCCAGCAGTGACGGGCAAGCGGGGGGTTACAATACGCAGTATTTT
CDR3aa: CASSDGQAGGYNTQYF

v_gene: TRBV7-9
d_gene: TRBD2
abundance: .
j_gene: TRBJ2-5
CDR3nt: TGTGCCACCCAGAAAACGGCTAGCGGGCAAGAGACCCAGTACTTC
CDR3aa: CATQKTASGQETQYF

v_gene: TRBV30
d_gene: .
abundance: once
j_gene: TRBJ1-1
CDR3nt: TGTGCCTGGAGTGGGCCAGGGAGGAGCACTGAAGCTTTCTTT
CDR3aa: CAWSGPGRSTEAFF

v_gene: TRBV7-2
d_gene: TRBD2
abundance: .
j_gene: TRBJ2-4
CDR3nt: TGTGCCAGCAGCCCCGCAGCGGGAGTAAACATTCAGTACTTC
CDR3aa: CASSPAAGVNIQYF

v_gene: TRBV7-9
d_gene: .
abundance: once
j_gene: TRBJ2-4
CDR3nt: TGTGCCAGCGGCCCGCTAGCCAAAAACATTCAGTACTTC
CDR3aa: CASGPLAKNIQYF

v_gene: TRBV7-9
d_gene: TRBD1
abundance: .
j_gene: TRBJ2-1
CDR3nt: TGTGCCAGCCTTCTGGACAGGCTTAACAATGAGCAGTTCTTC
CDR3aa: CASLLDRLNNEQFF

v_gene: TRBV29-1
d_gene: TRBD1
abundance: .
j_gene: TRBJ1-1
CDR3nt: TGCAGCGTTAGGGACAGGGGGCAATTGGGCACTGAAGCTTTCTTT
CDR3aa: CSVRDRGQLGTEAFF

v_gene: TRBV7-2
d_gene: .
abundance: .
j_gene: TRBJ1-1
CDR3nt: TGTGCCAGCAGCTTAGGAGTCAGGATGACCACTGAAGCTTTCTTT
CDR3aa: CASSLGVRMTTEAFF

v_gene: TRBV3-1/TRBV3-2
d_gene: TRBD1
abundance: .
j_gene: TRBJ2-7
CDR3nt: TGTGCCAGCAGCCAGGGGACAGGAGCCTACGAGCAGTACTTC
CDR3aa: CASSQGTGAYEQYF

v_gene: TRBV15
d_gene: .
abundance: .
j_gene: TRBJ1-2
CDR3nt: TGTGCCACCAGCAGCAACCTCGGAGGCAGAGACTATGGCTACACCTTC
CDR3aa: CATSSNLGGRDYGYTF

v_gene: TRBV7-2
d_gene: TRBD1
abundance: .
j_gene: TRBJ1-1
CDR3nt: TGTGCCAGCAGCACCCGACAGGGTAGACACACTGAAGCTTTCTTT
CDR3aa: CASSTRQGRHTEAFF

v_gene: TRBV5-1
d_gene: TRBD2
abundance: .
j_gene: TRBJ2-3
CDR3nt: TGCGCCAGCAGCCACGGGACTAGTCGGGAGGCAGATACGCAGTATTTT
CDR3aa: CASSHGTSREADTQYF

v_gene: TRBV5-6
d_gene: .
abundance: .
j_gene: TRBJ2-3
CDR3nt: TGTGCCAGCAGCCCCCTCAAGGAGAAGGCAGATACGCAGTATTTT
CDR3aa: CASSPLKEKADTQYF

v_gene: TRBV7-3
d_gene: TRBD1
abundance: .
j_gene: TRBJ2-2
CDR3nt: TGTGCCAGCAGCCAGACAGGGTCCGGCGGGGAGCTGTTTTTT
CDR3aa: CASSQTGSGGELFF

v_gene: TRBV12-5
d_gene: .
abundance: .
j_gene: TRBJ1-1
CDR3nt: TGTGCTAGTGGTTTGGCCAGGATGAACACTGAAGCTTTCTTT
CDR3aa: CASGLARMNTEAFF

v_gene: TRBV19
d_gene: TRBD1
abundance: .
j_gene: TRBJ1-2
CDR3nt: TGTGCCAGTAGTCCCGACAGGGATGACTACACCTTC
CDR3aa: CASSPDRDDYTF

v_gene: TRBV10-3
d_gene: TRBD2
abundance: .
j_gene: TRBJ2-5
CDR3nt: TGTGCCACCACCCGCGCGGGAGAAGGGCAAGAGACCCAGTACTTC
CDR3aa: CATTRAGEGQETQYF

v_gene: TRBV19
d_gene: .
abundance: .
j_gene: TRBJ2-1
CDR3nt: TGTGCCAGCGCCGACGGTCCGGGGGAAAGGGATGATGAGCAGTTCTTC
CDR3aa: CASADGPGERDDEQFF

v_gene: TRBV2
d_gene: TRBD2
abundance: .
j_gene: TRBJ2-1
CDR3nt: TGTGCCAGCAGTGTGGGCGGGGGTCCCTACAATGAGCAGTTCTTC
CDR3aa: CASSVGGGPYNEQFF

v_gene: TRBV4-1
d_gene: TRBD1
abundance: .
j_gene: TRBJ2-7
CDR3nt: TGCGCCAGCAGCCAAGGAGGGGACAGGCGCCCTTACGAGCAGTACTTC
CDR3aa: CASSQGGDRRPYEQYF

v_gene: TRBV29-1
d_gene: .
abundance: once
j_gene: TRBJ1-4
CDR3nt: TGCAGCGCCGGATCGGACTCCGGTGATGAAAAACTGTTTTTT
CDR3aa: CSAGSDSGDEKLFF

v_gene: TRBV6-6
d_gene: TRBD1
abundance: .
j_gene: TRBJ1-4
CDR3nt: TGTGCCAGCAGCCTCGGACAGGGAGGTGAAAAACTGTTTTTT
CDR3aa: CASSLGQGGEKLFF

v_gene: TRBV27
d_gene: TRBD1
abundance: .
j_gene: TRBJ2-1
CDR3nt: TGTGCCAGCAGTTCCGGGACAGGGCGTAACAATGAGCAGTTCTTC
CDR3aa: CASSSGTGRNNEQFF

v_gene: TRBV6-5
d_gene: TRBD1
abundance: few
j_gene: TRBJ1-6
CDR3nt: TGTGCCAGCAGGCGGACAGGCTCCTATAATTCACCCCTCCACTTT
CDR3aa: CASRRTGSYNSPLHF